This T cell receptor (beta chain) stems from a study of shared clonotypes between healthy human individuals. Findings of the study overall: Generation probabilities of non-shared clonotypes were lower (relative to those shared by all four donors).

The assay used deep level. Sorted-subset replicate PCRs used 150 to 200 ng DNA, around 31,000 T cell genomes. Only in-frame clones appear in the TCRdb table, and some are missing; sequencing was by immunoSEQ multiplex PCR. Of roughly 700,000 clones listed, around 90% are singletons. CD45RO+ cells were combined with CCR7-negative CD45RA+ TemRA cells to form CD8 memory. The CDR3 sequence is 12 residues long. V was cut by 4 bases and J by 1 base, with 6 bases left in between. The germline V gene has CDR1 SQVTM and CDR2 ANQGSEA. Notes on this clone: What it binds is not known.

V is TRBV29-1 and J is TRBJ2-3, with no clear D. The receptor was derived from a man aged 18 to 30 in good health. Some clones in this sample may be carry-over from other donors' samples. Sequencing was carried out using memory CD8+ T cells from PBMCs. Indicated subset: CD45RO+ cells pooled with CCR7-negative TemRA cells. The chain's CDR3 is CSVAAGTDTQYF. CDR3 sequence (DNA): TGCAGCGTTGCCGCAGGCACAGATACGCAGTATTTT.